This TCR beta chain was sequenced for a study of blood T cell repertoires in COVID-19. Across the study: Samples taken during acute and convalescent COVID-19 were collected in the United States, Italy and Spain. Nucleic acid was either cDNA or gDNA, and it came from T cells, B-cell-depleted T cells, or PBMCs.

This CDR3 comprises 13 residues. Trimming shortened V by 3 bases and J by 3 bases, and 9 bases separated the two germline ends. CDR1 and CDR2 from the germline V gene are MNHEY and SMNVEV (reference sequence). Study processing details: Reference gene primers were amplified, and this amplification served to estimate nucleated cell counts. This table comes from immunoSEQ multiplex PCR, and its TCRdb copy is limited to in-frame clones, with some not included. D and trimming come from the DNA, and the V and J calls and clone size come from that table. In the table there are 88,000 or so clones, about four fifths of which are singletons.

V is TRBV27 and J is TRBJ2-7; D gene uncertain. This receptor was identified in a human donor in a cohort sampled during active COVID-19. Sequencing was done on a sample of peripheral blood. The CDR3 here is CASSLVENYEQYF. The DNA of the CDR3 is TGTGCCAGCAGTTTGGTGGAGAACTACGAGCAGTACTTC.